Listed below are T cell receptor beta chains from one sample, sequenced in a study of shared clonotypes between healthy human individuals. Sequencing used immunoSEQ multiplex PCR; TCRdb keeps in-frame clones, though not all of them. Found here are about 990,000 clones, approximately 78% of them singletons; the top ten hold 0.55% to 0.7%. Sequences were obtained from memory CD4+ T cells from PBMCs. Receptors were obtained from a young man in good health. Some clones in this sample may be carry-over from other donors' samples. CDR3s include the opening cysteine and the closing phenylalanine or tryptophan. Each record gives: J gene, clone size, V gene, D gene, CDR3 protein, CDR3 DNA. D genes are given only for firm matches. Clone sizes are given selectively: once, few, many, or a class where the clone is expanded.

j_call: TRBJ1-2
clone_size: -
v_call: TRBV29-1
d_call: -
cdr3_aa: CSVDSRGGGYGYTF
cdr3_nt: TGCAGCGTCGATAGCAGGGGAGGAGGCTATGGCTACACCTTC

j_call: TRBJ1-5
clone_size: -
v_call: TRBV28
d_call: TRBD1
cdr3_aa: CASRRGDRGSQPQHF
cdr3_nt: TGTGCCAGCCGGAGGGGCGACAGGGGCAGTCAGCCCCAGCATTTT

j_call: TRBJ1-5
clone_size: few
v_call: TRBV28
d_call: -
cdr3_aa: CASSWLLNQPQHF
cdr3_nt: TGTGCCAGCAGCTGGCTACTCAATCAGCCCCAGCATTTT

j_call: TRBJ2-7
clone_size: -
v_call: TRBV27
d_call: TRBD1
cdr3_aa: CASSRFSGQGSYEQYF
cdr3_nt: TGTGCCAGCAGTCGCTTTTCAGGACAGGGATCCTACGAGCAGTACTTC

j_call: TRBJ2-5
clone_size: -
v_call: TRBV28
d_call: -
cdr3_aa: CASSLGLANTQETQYF
cdr3_nt: TGTGCCAGCAGTTTGGGCCTAGCGAACACCCAAGAGACCCAGTACTTC

j_call: TRBJ2-7
clone_size: -
v_call: TRBV5-5
d_call: TRBD2
cdr3_aa: CASSLPGTSGSSEQYF
cdr3_nt: TGTGCCAGCAGCTTGCCGGGGACTAGCGGGAGCTCCGAGCAGTACTTC

j_call: TRBJ1-4
clone_size: -
v_call: TRBV13
d_call: TRBD1
cdr3_aa: CASSSYRGATNEKLFF
cdr3_nt: TGTGCCAGCAGCTCGTACAGGGGGGCAACTAATGAAAAACTGTTTTTT

j_call: TRBJ2-1
clone_size: -
v_call: TRBV7-8
d_call: -
cdr3_aa: CASSLSTLYNEQFF
cdr3_nt: TGTGCCAGCAGCCTGTCCACTCTCTACAATGAGCAGTTCTTC

j_call: TRBJ2-3
clone_size: -
v_call: TRBV28
d_call: -
cdr3_aa: CAIIGTDTQYF
cdr3_nt: TGTGCCATAATAGGGACAGATACGCAGTATTTT

j_call: TRBJ2-7
clone_size: -
v_call: TRBV28
d_call: -
cdr3_aa: CASSRDSFSARNF
cdr3_nt: TGTGCCAGCAGTCGAGACAGTTTCTCGGCAAGAAACTTC

j_call: TRBJ2-1
clone_size: -
v_call: TRBV7-9
d_call: -
cdr3_aa: CASARNEQFF
cdr3_nt: TGTGCCTCGGCCCGCAATGAGCAGTTCTTC

j_call: TRBJ2-2
clone_size: few
v_call: TRBV7-9
d_call: -
cdr3_aa: CASSSTGLGPEELFF
cdr3_nt: TGTGCCAGCAGCTCCACAGGACTCGGACCCGAGGAGCTGTTTTTT

j_call: TRBJ2-5
clone_size: -
v_call: TRBV29-1
d_call: -
cdr3_aa: CSVDEAALAETQYF
cdr3_nt: TGCAGCGTTGATGAGGCTGCGCTTGCGGAGACCCAGTACTTC

j_call: TRBJ1-5
clone_size: many
v_call: TRBV2
d_call: -
cdr3_aa: CASRPLGGGNQPQHF
cdr3_nt: TGTGCCAGCCGCCCCCTAGGGGGGGGTAATCAGCCCCAGCATTTT

j_call: TRBJ1-3
clone_size: -
v_call: TRBV29-1
d_call: -
cdr3_aa: CSGQSSGNTIYF
cdr3_nt: TGCAGCGGGCAGAGCTCTGGAAACACCATATATTTT

j_call: TRBJ2-3
clone_size: few
v_call: TRBV7-9
d_call: -
cdr3_aa: CASSFTLGDTQYF
cdr3_nt: TGTGCCAGCAGCTTCACACTAGGGGATACGCAGTATTTT

j_call: TRBJ2-1
clone_size: -
v_call: TRBV4-2
d_call: -
cdr3_aa: CASSQDWRSLTYNEQFF
cdr3_nt: TGTGCCAGCAGCCAAGATTGGAGGTCCCTTACTTACAATGAGCAGTTCTTC

j_call: TRBJ2-3
clone_size: once
v_call: TRBV9
d_call: -
cdr3_aa: CASSVLSRGGDTQYF
cdr3_nt: TGTGCCAGCAGCGTATTATCCAGGGGAGGAGATACGCAGTATTTT

j_call: TRBJ1-5
clone_size: few
v_call: TRBV7-9
d_call: TRBD1
cdr3_aa: CASSAGTGNEQPQHF
cdr3_nt: TGTGCCAGCAGCGCCGGGACAGGGAATGAACAGCCCCAGCATTTT

j_call: TRBJ2-5
clone_size: -
v_call: TRBV5-1
d_call: -
cdr3_aa: CASASGKETQYF
cdr3_nt: TGCGCCAGTGCTTCAGGAAAAGAGACCCAGTACTTC

j_call: TRBJ1-1
clone_size: once
v_call: TRBV19
d_call: -
cdr3_aa: CASSILLNTEAFF
cdr3_nt: TGTGCCAGTAGTATCCTCCTGAACACTGAAGCTTTCTTT

j_call: TRBJ2-7
clone_size: -
v_call: TRBV28
d_call: -
cdr3_aa: CASSTSFGGLREQYF
cdr3_nt: TGTGCCAGCAGCACCTCCTTCGGAGGGCTTCGCGAGCAGTACTTC

j_call: TRBJ1-1
clone_size: -
v_call: TRBV2
d_call: TRBD1
cdr3_aa: CASSATGGNTEAFF
cdr3_nt: TGTGCCAGCAGTGCCACAGGGGGGAACACTGAAGCTTTCTTT

j_call: TRBJ1-1
clone_size: -
v_call: TRBV5-6
d_call: -
cdr3_aa: CASSLGPGRTEAFF
cdr3_nt: TGTGCCAGCAGCTTGGGTCCGGGGAGGACTGAAGCTTTCTTT

j_call: TRBJ2-5
clone_size: -
v_call: TRBV5-5
d_call: -
cdr3_aa: CASSPDTWETQYF
cdr3_nt: TGTGCCAGCAGCCCAGACACCTGGGAGACCCAGTACTTC

j_call: TRBJ1-3
clone_size: -
v_call: TRBV9
d_call: -
cdr3_aa: CASSVDSGRGIYF
cdr3_nt: TGTGCCAGCAGCGTAGACTCGGGACGGGGTATATATTTT

j_call: TRBJ2-7
clone_size: -
v_call: TRBV28
d_call: -
cdr3_aa: CASSLWQGMGEQYF
cdr3_nt: TGTGCCAGCAGTTTATGGCAGGGGATGGGCGAGCAGTACTTC

j_call: TRBJ2-5
clone_size: -
v_call: TRBV6-5
d_call: TRBD2
cdr3_aa: CASSYGASGQETQYF
cdr3_nt: TGTGCCAGCAGTTATGGCGCTAGCGGTCAAGAGACCCAGTACTTC

j_call: TRBJ2-1
clone_size: -
v_call: TRBV2
d_call: -
cdr3_aa: CASSNYNEQFF
cdr3_nt: TGTGCCAGCAGTAACTACAATGAGCAGTTCTTC

j_call: TRBJ2-2
clone_size: -
v_call: TRBV10-3
d_call: TRBD2
cdr3_aa: CAIRDHPGLAEDTGELFF
cdr3_nt: TGTGCCATCAGAGACCATCCGGGACTAGCGGAGGACACCGGGGAGCTGTTTTTT

j_call: TRBJ2-3
clone_size: -
v_call: TRBV2
d_call: TRBD2
cdr3_aa: CASSERGSGSSEDTQYF
cdr3_nt: TGTGCCAGCAGTGAACGGGGTAGCGGGAGCTCGGAAGATACGCAGTATTTT

j_call: TRBJ2-5
clone_size: -
v_call: TRBV7-8
d_call: TRBD1
cdr3_aa: CASSLAGGETQYF
cdr3_nt: TGTGCCAGCAGCTTAGCAGGGGGCGAGACCCAGTACTTC

j_call: TRBJ1-2
clone_size: -
v_call: TRBV5-1
d_call: -
cdr3_aa: CASSLEGRLSSNYGYTF
cdr3_nt: TGCGCCAGCAGCTTGGAGGGCAGACTAAGTTCTAACTATGGCTACACCTTC

j_call: TRBJ1-3
clone_size: -
v_call: TRBV5-8
d_call: -
cdr3_aa: CASSRTAGNTIYF
cdr3_nt: TGTGCCAGCAGCCGGACAGCTGGAAACACCATATATTTT

j_call: TRBJ1-6
clone_size: few
v_call: TRBV6-1
d_call: -
cdr3_aa: CASSGGTARRTSPLHF
cdr3_nt: TGTGCCAGCAGTGGTGGGACCGCACGGAGGACTTCACCCCTCCACTTT

j_call: TRBJ1-2
clone_size: -
v_call: TRBV25-1
d_call: -
cdr3_aa: CASSEQGTGYTF
cdr3_nt: TGTGCCAGCAGTGAGCAGGGCACCGGCTACACCTTC

j_call: TRBJ1-5
clone_size: -
v_call: TRBV9
d_call: -
cdr3_aa: CASSVVRRQRRGSNQPQHF
cdr3_nt: TGTGCCAGCAGCGTAGTCCGACGACAGCGGCGAGGGAGCAATCAGCCCCAGCATTTT

j_call: TRBJ2-3
clone_size: few
v_call: TRBV11-3
d_call: -
cdr3_aa: CASSLGSIFGTGGDTQYF
cdr3_nt: TGTGCCAGCAGCTTAGGTTCGATTTTTGGGACTGGTGGAGATACGCAGTATTTT

j_call: TRBJ2-1
clone_size: -
v_call: TRBV20-1
d_call: -
cdr3_aa: CSAKGNEQFF
cdr3_nt: TGCAGTGCTAAGGGGAATGAGCAGTTCTTC

j_call: TRBJ1-5
clone_size: -
v_call: TRBV28
d_call: TRBD1
cdr3_aa: CASRGQGAVHF
cdr3_nt: TGTGCCAGCAGGGGACAGGGGGCCGTCCATTTT

j_call: TRBJ2-7
clone_size: -
v_call: TRBV5-1
d_call: -
cdr3_aa: CASSGRDEQYF
cdr3_nt: TGCGCCAGCAGCGGTAGAGACGAGCAGTACTTC

j_call: TRBJ2-6
clone_size: -
v_call: TRBV28
d_call: -
cdr3_aa: CASTAPTDPRANVLTF
cdr3_nt: TGTGCCAGCACCGCCCCAACAGACCCTAGGGCCAACGTCCTGACTTTC

j_call: TRBJ1-2
clone_size: -
v_call: TRBV20-1
d_call: -
cdr3_aa: CSARTGYGYTF
cdr3_nt: TGCAGTGCTAGAACAGGGTATGGCTACACCTTC

j_call: TRBJ2-1
clone_size: -
v_call: TRBV20-1
d_call: -
cdr3_aa: CSAYWRDEQFF
cdr3_nt: TGCAGTGCCTACTGGAGGGATGAGCAGTTCTTC

j_call: TRBJ1-3
clone_size: -
v_call: TRBV7-2
d_call: -
cdr3_aa: CASSLPEAGIDRDTIYF
cdr3_nt: TGTGCCAGCAGCTTACCTGAGGCAGGGATAGATCGGGACACCATATATTTT

j_call: TRBJ2-7
clone_size: -
v_call: TRBV6-1
d_call: -
cdr3_aa: CASSERMNYEQYF
cdr3_nt: TGTGCCAGCAGTGAAAGAATGAACTACGAGCAGTACTTC

j_call: TRBJ1-2
clone_size: -
v_call: TRBV5-1
d_call: -
cdr3_aa: CASSLGTEGYTF
cdr3_nt: TGCGCCAGCAGCTTGGGTACGGAAGGCTACACCTTC

j_call: TRBJ2-7
clone_size: once
v_call: TRBV7-8
d_call: TRBD1
cdr3_aa: CASSLAGQAAPYEQYF
cdr3_nt: TGTGCCAGCAGCTTAGCGGGACAGGCAGCACCCTACGAGCAGTACTTC

j_call: TRBJ1-2
clone_size: once
v_call: TRBV28
d_call: TRBD1
cdr3_aa: CASSSGQGSNYGYTF
cdr3_nt: TGTGCCAGCAGTTCGGGACAGGGATCTAACTATGGCTACACCTTC

j_call: TRBJ2-7
clone_size: -
v_call: TRBV6-6
d_call: -
cdr3_aa: CASSRSPYEQYF
cdr3_nt: TGTGCCAGCAGCAGGTCACCCTACGAGCAGTACTTC

j_call: TRBJ2-2
clone_size: few
v_call: TRBV6-1
d_call: -
cdr3_aa: CASSPFGWTGELFF
cdr3_nt: TGTGCCAGCAGCCCATTCGGGTGGACCGGGGAGCTGTTTTTT